This T cell receptor (beta chain) was recorded in a study of T cell responses to AZD1222 COVID-19 vaccine. The CDR3 is 14 residues long. The germline V gene encodes CDR1 GTSNPN and CDR2 SVGIG (reference sequence). The V end was cut by 3 bases, the J end by 4 bases, with 12 bases between. TCRdb keeps only in-frame clones here, not all; method: immunoSEQ multiplex PCR. The data show roughly 140,000 clones, more than 80% seen once. The gene calls are TRBV30 and TRBJ2-2; D is possibly TRBD1 (6 bases). This specimen consisted of peripheral blood, obtained on day 0 of AZD1222 vaccination. The receptor comes from an adult in good health. The CDR3 sequence is CAWSPNRVTGELFF. The CDR3 DNA reads as TGTGCCTGGAGCCCGAACAGGGTCACCGGGGAGCTGTTTTTT.